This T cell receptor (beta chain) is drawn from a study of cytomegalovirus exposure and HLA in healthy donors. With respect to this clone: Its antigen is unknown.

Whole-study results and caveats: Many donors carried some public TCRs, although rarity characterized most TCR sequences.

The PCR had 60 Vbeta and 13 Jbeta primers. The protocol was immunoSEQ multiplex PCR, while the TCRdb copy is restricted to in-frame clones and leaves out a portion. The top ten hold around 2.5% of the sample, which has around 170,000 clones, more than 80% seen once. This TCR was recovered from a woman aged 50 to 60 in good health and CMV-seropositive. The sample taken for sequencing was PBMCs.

This CDR3 is CASSDETDRGNTEAFF. The CDR3 coding sequence is TGTGCCAGCAGCGATGAGACCGACAGGGGGAACACTGAAGCTTTCTTT. The chain carries TRBV6-6 and TRBJ1-1; 8 bases agree with TRBD1. From germline, CDR1 is MNHNY and CDR2 SVGAGI (reference sequence). The CDR3 has 16 amino acids. V was pared by 6 bases and J by 1 base, with 10 bases of the junction left unmatched.